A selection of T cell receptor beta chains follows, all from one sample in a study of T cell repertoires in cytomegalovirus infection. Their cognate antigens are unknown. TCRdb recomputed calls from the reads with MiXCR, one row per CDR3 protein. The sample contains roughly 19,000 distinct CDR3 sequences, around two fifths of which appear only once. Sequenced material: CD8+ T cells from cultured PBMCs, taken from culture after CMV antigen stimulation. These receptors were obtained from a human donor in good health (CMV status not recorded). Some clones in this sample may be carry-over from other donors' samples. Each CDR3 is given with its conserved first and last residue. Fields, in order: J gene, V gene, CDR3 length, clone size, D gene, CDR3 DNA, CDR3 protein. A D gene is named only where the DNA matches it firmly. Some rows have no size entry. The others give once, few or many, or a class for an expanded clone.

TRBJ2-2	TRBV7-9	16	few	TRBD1	TGTGCCAGCAGCTCAACTACAGGGGTGGGCACCGGGGAGCTGTTTTTT	CASSSTTGVGTGELFF
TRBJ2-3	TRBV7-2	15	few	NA	TGTGCCAGCAGCTTAGCGAGTTGGTCCACAGATACGCAGTATTTT	CASSLASWSTDTQYF
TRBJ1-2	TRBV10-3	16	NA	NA	TGTGCCATCAGTGTAGGACACCGGGCCTTCCAATATGGCTACACCTTC	CAISVGHRAFQYGYTF
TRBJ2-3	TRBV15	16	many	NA	TGTGCCACCAGCAGAGGGTCCTCAGGGAGCACAGATACGCAGTATTTT	CATSRGSSGSTDTQYF
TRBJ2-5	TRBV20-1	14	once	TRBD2	TGCAGTGCTCACATGGGAGGGGTAAGATGTACCCAGTACTTC	CSAHMGGVRCTQYF
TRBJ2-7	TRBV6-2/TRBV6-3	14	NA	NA	TGTGCCAGCAGTTACTTTGCAGGGAGTAACGAGCAGTACTTC	CASSYFAGSNEQYF
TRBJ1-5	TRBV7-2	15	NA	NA	TGTGCCAGCAGCATGCAGGGACGGAGCAATCAGCCCCAGCATTTT	CASSMQGRSNQPQHF
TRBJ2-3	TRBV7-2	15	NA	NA	TGTGCCAGCAGCCCACTAGTTACCCTCACAGATACGCAGTATTTT	CASSPLVTLTDTQYF
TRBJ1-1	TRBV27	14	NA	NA	TGTGCCAGCAGTCCTCCGGGGGGGAACACTGAAGCTTTCTTT	CASSPPGGNTEAFF
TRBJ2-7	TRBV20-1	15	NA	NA	TGCAGTGCTAGGGACATGGCGAACAACCCTTACGAGCAGTACTTC	CSARDMANNPYEQYF
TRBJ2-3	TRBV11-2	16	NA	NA	TGTGCCAGCAGCCGTCGTGGCGGGGAAAACACAGATACGCAGTATTTT	CASSRRGGENTDTQYF
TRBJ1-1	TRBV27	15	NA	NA	TGTGCCAGCAGTTTATCTGGGCAGGATGGTAGGATTATTATCTTT	CASSLSGQDGRIIIF
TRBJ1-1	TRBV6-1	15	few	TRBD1	TGTGCCAGCAGTGACATAACAGGGGGCAGGACTGAAGCTTTCTTT	CASSDITGGRTEAFF
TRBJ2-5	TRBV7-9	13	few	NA	TGTGCCAGCAGCTTAGGGGAACAAGAGACCCAGTACTTC	CASSLGEQETQYF
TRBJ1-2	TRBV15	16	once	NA	TGTGCCACCAGCAGAGATCGGGGTGAACCGTCCTATGGCTACACCTTC	CATSRDRGEPSYGYTF
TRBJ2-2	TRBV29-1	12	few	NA	TGCAGCGTTGGTGGGAGGACCGGGGAGCTGTTTTTT	CSVGGRTGELFF
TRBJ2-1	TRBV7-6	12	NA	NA	TGTGCCAGCAGCTTTTCTGATAGTGAGCAGTTCTTC	CASSFSDSEQFF
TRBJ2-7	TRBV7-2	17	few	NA	TGTGCCAGCAGCTTAGTCACAGGGGGGACTAACGCCTACGAGCAGTACTTC	CASSLVTGGTNAYEQYF
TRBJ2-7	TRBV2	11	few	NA	TGTGCCAGCAAGGGTCGCTACGAGCAGTACTTC	CASKGRYEQYF
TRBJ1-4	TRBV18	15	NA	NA	TGTGCCAGCTCACCCCTGAGGGTATTTAATGAAAAACTGTTTTTT	CASSPLRVFNEKLFF
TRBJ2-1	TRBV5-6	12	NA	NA	TGTGCCAGCAGCTTCGGGGATAATGAGCAGTTCTTC	CASSFGDNEQFF
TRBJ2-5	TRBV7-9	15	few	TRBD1	TGTGCCAGCAGCTTCACCCGGGACAGCCAAGAGACCCAGTACTTC	CASSFTRDSQETQYF
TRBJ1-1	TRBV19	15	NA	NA	TGTGCCAGTAGTACCTCTCCTGGGAGAAGTACTGAAGCTTTCTTT	CASSTSPGRSTEAFF
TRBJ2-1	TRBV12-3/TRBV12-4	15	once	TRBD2	TGTGCCAGCAGTTTTGGTGCGGGAGGGCCTTATGAGCAGTTCTTC	CASSFGAGGPYEQFF
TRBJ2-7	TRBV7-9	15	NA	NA	TGTGCCAGCAGCTTAGAGGGGACGGTCACCTACGAGCAGTACTTC	CASSLEGTVTYEQYF
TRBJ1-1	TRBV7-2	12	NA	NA	TGTGCCAGCAGTAGTGGCGGCAGGGAAGCTTTCTTT	CASSSGGREAFF
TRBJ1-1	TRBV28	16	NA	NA	TGTGCCAGCAGTTTATTGCGGGGGGCGGGAGGCACTGAAGCTTTCTTT	CASSLLRGAGGTEAFF
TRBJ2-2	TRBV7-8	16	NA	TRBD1	TGTGCCAGGAGCGTACAGGGGGAATGTAACACCGGGGAGCTGTTTTTT	CARSVQGECNTGELFF
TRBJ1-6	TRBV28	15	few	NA	TGTGCCAGCAGTTTATGGGGAGGCGATAATTCACCCCTCCACTTT	CASSLWGGDNSPLHF
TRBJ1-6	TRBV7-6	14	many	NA	TGTGCCAGCAGCTTAGGGTCGGGGAATTCACCCCTCCACTTT	CASSLGSGNSPLHF
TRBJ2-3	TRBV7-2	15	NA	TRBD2	TGTGCCAGCAGCCATCTAGCGGGGTTCACAGATACGCAGTATTTT	CASSHLAGFTDTQYF
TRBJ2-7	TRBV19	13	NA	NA	TGTGCCAGTACCCCCCGCCCGCCCTACGAGCAGTACTTC	CASTPRPPYEQYF
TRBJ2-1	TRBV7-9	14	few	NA	TGTGCCAGCAGCTTAGCGGGGTCTTACAATGAGCAGTTCTTC	CASSLAGSYNEQFF
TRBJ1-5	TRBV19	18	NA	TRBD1	TGTGCCAGTAGCTTCCGTCGTCTCGGGACAGGGCGGAATCAGCCCCAGCATTTT	CASSFRRLGTGRNQPQHF
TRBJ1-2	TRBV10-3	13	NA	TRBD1	TGTGCCACCCGGACAGGGCAAAGCTATGGCTACACCTTC	CATRTGQSYGYTF
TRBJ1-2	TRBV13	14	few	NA	TGTGCCAGCATCTTGGGAGGAGCTAACTATGGCTACACCTTC	CASILGGANYGYTF
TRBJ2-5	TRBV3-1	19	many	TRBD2	TGTGCCAGCAGCCAAACGCGGACTAGCGGGGGGGCCATCGGTCGGACCCAGTACTTC	CASSQTRTSGGAIGRTQYF
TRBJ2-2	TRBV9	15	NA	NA	TGTGCCAGCAGCCTTCTGCTGGACAACACCGGGGAGCTGTTTTTT	CASSLLLDNTGELFF
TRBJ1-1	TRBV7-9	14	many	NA	TGTGCCAGCAGCCGAGACCGGGTGAACACTGAAGCTTTCTTT	CASSRDRVNTEAFF
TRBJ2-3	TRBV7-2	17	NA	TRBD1	TGTGCCAGCAGCTTAGCGCCGTCGGCGGGGACAGGAGATACGCAGTATTTT	CASSLAPSAGTGDTQYF
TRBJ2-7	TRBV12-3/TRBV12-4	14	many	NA	TGTGCCAGCAGCCCTACAGGGAACTCCTACGAGCAGTACTTC	CASSPTGNSYEQYF
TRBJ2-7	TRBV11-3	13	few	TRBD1	TGTGCCAGCAGCCGGGACAGAGTCTACGAGCAGTACTTC	CASSRDRVYEQYF
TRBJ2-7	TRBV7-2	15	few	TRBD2	TGTGCCAGCAGTCCCGGGACTAGCGGGATCTACGAGCAGTACTTC	CASSPGTSGIYEQYF
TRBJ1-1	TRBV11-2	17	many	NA	TGTGCCAGCAGCTCATCACACAGGGCTCCCCCAAACACTGAAGCTTTCTTT	CASSSSHRAPPNTEAFF
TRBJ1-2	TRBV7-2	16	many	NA	TGTGCCAGCAGCCCCGAGGGGGACGGTGCTAACTATGGCTACACCTTC	CASSPEGDGANYGYTF
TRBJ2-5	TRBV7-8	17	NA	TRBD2	TGTGCCAGCAGCACGGGACTAGCGGGAGTTAAACCAGAGACCCAGTACTTC	CASSTGLAGVKPETQYF
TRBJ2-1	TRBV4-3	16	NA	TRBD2	TGCGCCAGCAGCCAAGTGCTGGGCGGGGGGTTCAATGAGCAGTTCTTC	CASSQVLGGGFNEQFF